This T cell receptor (beta chain) was sequenced for a study of blood T cell repertoires in COVID-19. The data were produced by immunoSEQ multiplex PCR, yet TCRdb's version contains in-frame clones alone and is incomplete. The sample has 55,000 to 95,000 clones; about four fifths are singletons. The ends lost 6 bases at V and 7 bases at J; junction bases unmatched: 11. Germline values: CDR1 SQVTM, CDR2 ANQGSEA. This CDR3 comprises 17 residues. Input material: peripheral blood. This sequence was found in a woman in her 70s with acute or convalescent COVID-19. The chain joins TRBV29-1 to TRBJ2-2; 16 bases are shared with TRBD2. The CDR3 sequence: CSVDPGTSGRAGGELFF. The CDR3 DNA is TGCAGCGTCGATCCCGGGACTAGCGGGAGGGCCGGCGGGGAGCTGTTTTTT.